Following are 4 T cell receptor beta chains from one sample sequenced in a study of OX40 agonist ivuxolimab in advanced cancers. Here immunoSEQ multiplex PCR was the method, and the copy in TCRdb shows in-frame clones only, minus some. The profile shows approximately 39,000 clones, roughly three quarters of them singletons. This sample comprised CD4+ or CD8+ T cells sorted from blood, obtained in a trial of the OX40 agonist ivuxolimab. The source is an adult with an advanced solid tumor such as melanoma, head and neck, liver or kidney cancer.

The chain carries TRBV29-1 and TRBJ2-7; D call uncertain. The V gene's germline CDR1 is SQVTM and CDR2 ANQGSEA. Trimming shortened V by 4 bases and J by 6 bases, and 10 bases separated the two germline ends. There are 11 residues in the CDR3. CDR3 sequence reads: CSVGRWGEQYF. The CDR3 coding sequence is TGCAGCGTTGGGCGGTGGGGCGAGCAGTACTTC.

The J gene is TRBJ2-7, the V gene TRBV19, with D uncertain. V was pared by 3 bases and J by 1 base, with 7 bases between. Germline-derived CDR1 and CDR2 are LNHDA and SQIVND (reference sequence). This CDR3 is 13 amino acids long. The CDR3 nucleotides read TGTGCCAGTAGTATCGGCAGTTCCTACGAGCAGTACTTC. Its translation: CASSIGSSYEQYF.

The chain is built from TRBV27 and TRBJ2-5; D perhaps matches TRBD1 (5 bases). CDR3 length: 13 residues. The germline V gene has CDR1 MNHEY and CDR2 SMNVEV (reference sequence). The V end was cut by 2 bases, the J end by 5 bases, with 9 bases between. In nucleotides, the CDR3 is TGTGCCAGCAGTTTAGACAGTAGGGAGACCCAGTACTTC. Translation: CASSLDSRETQYF.

V gene TRBV6-1 combines with J gene TRBJ2-2, with D hard to call. Germline CDR1 reads MNHNS; CDR2 reads SASEGT. This CDR3 region has 12 residues. V lost 3 bases, J lost 4 bases, and 3 bases lay in between. As DNA, the CDR3 is TGTGCCAGCAGTGATTTCACCGGGGAGCTGTTTTTT. This gives the protein CASSDFTGELFF.